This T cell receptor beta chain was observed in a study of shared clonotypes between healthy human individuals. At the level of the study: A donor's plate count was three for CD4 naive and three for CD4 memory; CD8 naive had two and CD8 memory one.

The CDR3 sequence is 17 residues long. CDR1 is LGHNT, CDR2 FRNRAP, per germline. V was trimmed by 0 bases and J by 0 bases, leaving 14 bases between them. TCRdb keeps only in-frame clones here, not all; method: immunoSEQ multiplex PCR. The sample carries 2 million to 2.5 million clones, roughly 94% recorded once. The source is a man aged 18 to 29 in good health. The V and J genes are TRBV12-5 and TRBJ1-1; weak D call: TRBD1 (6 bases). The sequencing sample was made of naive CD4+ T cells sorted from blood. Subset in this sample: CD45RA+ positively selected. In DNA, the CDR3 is TGTGCTAGTGGTTTGGTAGTCACAGGGTCCATGAACACTGAAGCTTTCTTT. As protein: CASGLVVTGSMNTEAFF.